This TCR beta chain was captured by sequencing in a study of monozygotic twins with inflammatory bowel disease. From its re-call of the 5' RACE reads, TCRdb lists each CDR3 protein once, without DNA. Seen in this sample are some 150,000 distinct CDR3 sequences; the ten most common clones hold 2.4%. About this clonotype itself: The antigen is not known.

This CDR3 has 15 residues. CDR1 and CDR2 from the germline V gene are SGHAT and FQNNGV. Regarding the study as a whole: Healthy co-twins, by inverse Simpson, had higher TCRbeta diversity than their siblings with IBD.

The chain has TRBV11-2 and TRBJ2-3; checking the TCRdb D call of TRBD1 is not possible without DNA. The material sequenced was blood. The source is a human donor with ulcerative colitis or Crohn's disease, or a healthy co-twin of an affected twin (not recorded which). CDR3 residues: CASSSLGRNTDTQYF.